This is a list of T cell receptor beta chains from one sample in a study of identical twins. Each CDR3 protein gets one entry after TCRdb re-called the 5' RACE reads with MiXCR. The top ten clones hold 1.5% to 2.5% of a sample with 210,000 or so distinct CDR3 sequences, around 8% of them seen once. These data were also reused for a study on yellow fever vaccine responses in identical twins.

The specimen sequenced was memory (CD45RO+) T cells sorted from blood. The receptors were sampled from a woman between 18 and 30 years old in good health. Each CDR3 is given with its conserved first and last residue. The D gene is left open where the match is weak. Part of the rows lack a size; the others show once, few, many or a class for expanded clones.

>NA|TRBJ2-7|NA|TRBV28
TGTGCCAGCAGACCCTCTGGGACGGGCTCCTACGAGCAGTACTTC
CASRPSGTGSYEQYF
>NA|TRBJ2-5|NA|TRBV3-1
TGTGCCAGCAGCCAAGGGGCAGTGCCGCGACCCGCTGAGACCCAGTACTTC
CASSQGAVPRPAETQYF
>NA|TRBJ2-5|many|TRBV3-1
TGTGCCAGCAGCACCCGACGGACACTCTCGGAGACCCAGTACTTC
CASSTRRTLSETQYF
>NA|TRBJ1-2|many|TRBV27
TGTGCCAGCAGTCCGACAGAGAACTATGGCTACACCTTC
CASSPTENYGYTF
>NA|TRBJ2-7|many|TRBV12-3/TRBV12-4
TGTGCCAGCAGTCCCAAGTCCTCTTCGATCTACGAGCAGTACTTC
CASSPKSSSIYEQYF
>TRBD1|TRBJ1-1|NA|TRBV20-1
TGCAGTGCGGACAGGGTAATAACTGAAGCTTTCTTT
CSADRVITEAFF
>TRBD1|TRBJ1-5|few|TRBV6-2/TRBV6-3
TGTGCCACCAAATCAGGGGGCTCGGGGCAGCCCCAGCATTTT
CATKSGGSGQPQHF
>NA|TRBJ1-1|NA|TRBV29-1
TGCAGCGTGGTGGGGGCAGAGACTGAAGCTTTCTTT
CSVVGAETEAFF
>NA|TRBJ1-4|NA|TRBV5-1
TGCGCCAGCAGCTTGGGAAGCCGAGGCGAAAAACTGTTTTTT
CASSLGSRGEKLFF
>NA|TRBJ2-4|NA|TRBV27
TGTGCCAGCAGTCTAGCATGGGGACGTGGTGCCAAAAACATTCAGTACTTC
CASSLAWGRGAKNIQYF
>NA|TRBJ2-5|few|TRBV4-3
TGCGCCAGCAGCCAAGAGTTTACAGGGAAGGAGACCCAGTACTTC
CASSQEFTGKETQYF
>TRBD2|TRBJ2-5|many|TRBV7-8
TGTGCCAGCAGTCCCACTTGGGATGGGCGGGAGATAGAGACCCAGTACTTC
CASSPTWDGREIETQYF
>NA|TRBJ2-7|few|TRBV28
TGTGCCAGCAGTTTGCCGCGGGCCGAGGAGCAGTACTTC
CASSLPRAEEQYF
>NA|TRBJ2-7|few|TRBV24-1
TGTGCCACCAGTAAAGAGGGTTACGAGCAGTACTTC
CATSKEGYEQYF
>NA|TRBJ1-1|NA|TRBV6-5
TGTGCCAACATTAAGGTGAACACTGAAGCTTTCTTT
CANIKVNTEAFF
>TRBD1|TRBJ2-7|many|TRBV3-1
TGTGCCAGCAGCCGGGGACAGGCTGATGGCTACGAGCAGTACTTC
CASSRGQADGYEQYF
>TRBD2|TRBJ2-7|many|TRBV7-8
TGTGCCAGCAGCTCGACCGGGACTAGCGTCTACGAGCAGTACTTC
CASSSTGTSVYEQYF
>NA|TRBJ2-7|many|TRBV6-5
TGTGCCAGCAGTCGAATGAGCGGCGAGCAGTACTTC
CASSRMSGEQYF
>NA|TRBJ2-2|many|TRBV12-3/TRBV12-4
TGTGCCAGCAAGAAGCTGACGGGGGCGAACACCGGGGAGCTGTTTTTT
CASKKLTGANTGELFF
>TRBD1|TRBJ2-1|NA|TRBV24-1
TGTGCCACCAGTGATCGGGACAGGGGCAGAGATGAGCAGTTCTTC
CATSDRDRGRDEQFF
>NA|TRBJ1-1|many|TRBV12-3/TRBV12-4
TGTGCCAGCATCCCAGGGATGGGGAACACTGAAGCTTTCTTT
CASIPGMGNTEAFF
>NA|TRBJ2-3|few|TRBV20-1
TGCAGTGCTATGCTGGCCGGGACACGGAACCGGGATACGCAGTATTTT
CSAMLAGTRNRDTQYF
>NA|TRBJ1-5|many|TRBV6-4
TGTGCCAGTAGCCGGGACCGCAATCAGCCCCAGCATTTT
CASSRDRNQPQHF
>TRBD1|TRBJ1-4|many|TRBV7-9
TGTGCCAGCAACCACCGGGACAGGGGTGAAAAACTGTTTTTT
CASNHRDRGEKLFF
>NA|TRBJ2-3|few|TRBV7-2
TGTGCCAGCAGCTTCCAAGGGCCCCAGTATTTT
CASSFQGPQYF
>NA|TRBJ2-1|NA|TRBV7-3
TGTGCCAGCAGCTCTTTACCGATCTACAATGAGCAGTTCTTC
CASSSLPIYNEQFF
>NA|TRBJ2-1|NA|TRBV28
TGTGCCAGCAGGTTATCCGATGAGCAGTTCTTC
CASRLSDEQFF
>NA|TRBJ2-3|many|TRBV6-5
TGTGCCAGCAGTTACAGGGTTTGGCCAGATACGCAGTATTTT
CASSYRVWPDTQYF
>TRBD1|TRBJ2-1|NA|TRBV28
TGTGCCAGCAGTCCCTTACGGGACAGGGGCAATGAGCAGTTCTTC
CASSPLRDRGNEQFF
>NA|TRBJ2-7|many|TRBV20-1
TGCAGTGCTAGAGAGTCGGGGGCTGCCTACGAGCAGTACTTC
CSARESGAAYEQYF
>NA|TRBJ2-1|NA|TRBV3-1
TGTGCCAGCAGCCGACGGACAGTCTCCTACAATGAGCAGTTCTTC
CASSRRTVSYNEQFF
>NA|TRBJ2-3|many|TRBV20-1
TGCAGTGCTAGGGAGTTGGGTCGCTGGGAAGGTAGCACAGATACGCAGTATTTT
CSARELGRWEGSTDTQYF
>NA|TRBJ2-1|few|TRBV4-2
TGTGCCAGCAGCCAAGATGGGACGAGGACCACCAATGAGCAGTTCTTC
CASSQDGTRTTNEQFF
>NA|TRBJ1-5|NA|TRBV12-3/TRBV12-4
TGTGCCAGCAGTGACAATCAAAATCAGCCCCAGCATTTT
CASSDNQNQPQHF
>NA|TRBJ2-7|many|TRBV3-1
TGTGCCAGCACCGCAGCCCCTCTGGGGGCGGGGGAGCAGTACTTC
CASTAAPLGAGEQYF
>TRBD1|TRBJ2-1|many|TRBV10-3
TGTGCCATCAGGGGGACAGGGGTCAATGAGCAGTTCTTC
CAIRGTGVNEQFF
>TRBD1|TRBJ2-5|NA|TRBV4-3
TGCGCCAGCAGCCAGACCGGGACAGGGGATGAGACCCAGTACTTC
CASSQTGTGDETQYF
>NA|TRBJ2-5|NA|TRBV24-1
TGTGCCACCAGTGACTTGGCAGCAGGTTTAGAGACCCAGTACTTC
CATSDLAAGLETQYF
>NA|TRBJ2-1|many|TRBV5-1
TGCGCCAGCAGATCGAATGGCAGCCCGCGTGAGAGTCTGAATGAGCAGTTCTTC
CASRSNGSPRESLNEQFF
>NA|TRBJ2-3|many|TRBV7-8
TGTGCCAGCAGACGCAGCGTTGGGACGGAGGTCACAGATACGCAGTATTTT
CASRRSVGTEVTDTQYF
>NA|TRBJ2-3|many|TRBV3-1
TGTGCCAGCAGCCAAGCAGATACGCAGTATTTT
CASSQADTQYF
>NA|TRBJ1-6|many|TRBV5-1
TGCGCCAGCAGCTTGGCACCCGGGACGGCTTATAATTCACCCCTCCACTTT
CASSLAPGTAYNSPLHF
>NA|TRBJ2-1|NA|TRBV12-3/TRBV12-4
TGTGCCAGCAGTTTGTGGCAGTCAGGCGGGGAGCAGTTCTTC
CASSLWQSGGEQFF
>TRBD2|TRBJ2-1|NA|TRBV29-1
TGCAGCGTTGTAAAACTAGCGGGACCGGGGGTGCAGTTCTTC
CSVVKLAGPGVQFF
>NA|TRBJ2-2|few|TRBV6-1
TGTGCCAGCAGTGTCCTCGGGGAGGCCGGGGAGCTGTTTTTT
CASSVLGEAGELFF
>NA|TRBJ1-4|few|TRBV20-1
TGCAGTGCTAGAGATCAACTAGTTAATGAAAAACTGTTTTTT
CSARDQLVNEKLFF
>TRBD1|TRBJ2-7|few|TRBV7-2
TGTGCCAGCAGCTTAGCTACGGGACAGGGGAACTACGAGCAGTACTTC
CASSLATGQGNYEQYF
>NA|TRBJ2-7|NA|TRBV20-1
TGCAGTGCTAAGGGGTTATTGGCCGATCCCTACGAGCAGTACTTC
CSAKGLLADPYEQYF
>TRBD1|TRBJ2-7|many|TRBV5-6
TGTGCCAGCAGCCCCTTTGGGACAGGGGAATACGAGCAGTACTTC
CASSPFGTGEYEQYF
>TRBD1|TRBJ1-1|NA|TRBV19
TGTGCCAGTAGTCGGGACAGGGCGAACACTGAAGCTTTCTTT
CASSRDRANTEAFF
>NA|TRBJ1-1|NA|TRBV30
TGTGCCTGGAGTGTACGGGTAGACAGCGAAGCTTTCTTT
CAWSVRVDSEAFF
>TRBD2|TRBJ2-5|few|TRBV6-1
TGTGCCAGCTACACTAGCGGTTATCAAGAGACCCAGTACTTC
CASYTSGYQETQYF
>NA|TRBJ2-4|few|TRBV7-2
TGTGCCAGCAGCTTAGTCCAGGGCCGGGGAGCCAAAAACATTCAGTACTTC
CASSLVQGRGAKNIQYF
>TRBD1|TRBJ2-1|many|TRBV10-3
TGTGCCATCGCTTCAACCGGGACAGGGGGCTACAATGAGCAGTTCTTC
CAIASTGTGGYNEQFF
>NA|TRBJ2-1|many|TRBV20-1
TGCAGTGCCATGGGGTCCGGCCGCCGATCCTACAATGAGCAGTTCTTC
CSAMGSGRRSYNEQFF
>NA|TRBJ2-1|few|TRBV11-2
TGTGCCAGCAGCTTTGAGCGAGACAATGAGCAGTTCTTC
CASSFERDNEQFF
>TRBD2|TRBJ2-5|many|TRBV29-1
TGCAGCGTTGAAGACGCGAGCGGGAGGGGGGAGACCCAGTACTTC
CSVEDASGRGETQYF